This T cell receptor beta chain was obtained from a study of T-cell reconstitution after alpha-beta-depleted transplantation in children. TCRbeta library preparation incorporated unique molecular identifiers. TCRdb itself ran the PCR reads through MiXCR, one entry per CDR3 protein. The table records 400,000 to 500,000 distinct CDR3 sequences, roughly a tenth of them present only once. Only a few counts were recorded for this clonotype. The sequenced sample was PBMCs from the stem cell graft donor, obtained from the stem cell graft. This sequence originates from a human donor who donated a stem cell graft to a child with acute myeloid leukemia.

The CDR3 region is CASSYQGVGEKLFF. For the CDR3, the DNA is TGTGCCAGCAGTTACCAGGGGGTTGGTGAAAAACTGTTTTTT. The chain has TRBV6-5 and TRBJ1-4; 7 bases map to TRBD1. The CDR3 consists of 14 residues. The germline CDR1 and CDR2 sequences are MNHEY and SVGAGI. The trim removed 2 bases at V and 7 bases at J, leaving 4 bases unmatched.